This TCR beta chain was found in a study of blood T cell repertoires in COVID-19. Measured with immunoSEQ multiplex PCR; TCRdb has only the in-frame clones, and not every one. The data hold about 150,000 clones, with 70% to 80% observed a single time. Unmatched junction bases numbered 9, after V lost 10 bases and J lost 5 bases. The CDR3 consists of 13 residues. CDR1 is LNHDA and CDR2 is SQIVND in the germline V gene (reference sequence). The sequence was obtained from a man in his 60s who had recovered from COVID-19. The rearrangement links TRBV19 to TRBJ2-5; 8 nucleotides match TRBD2. What was sequenced was peripheral blood. The CDR3 DNA sequence: TGTGCCACGGCGGGGGGCGAATTGGAGACCCAGTACTTC. This translates into CATAGGELETQYF.